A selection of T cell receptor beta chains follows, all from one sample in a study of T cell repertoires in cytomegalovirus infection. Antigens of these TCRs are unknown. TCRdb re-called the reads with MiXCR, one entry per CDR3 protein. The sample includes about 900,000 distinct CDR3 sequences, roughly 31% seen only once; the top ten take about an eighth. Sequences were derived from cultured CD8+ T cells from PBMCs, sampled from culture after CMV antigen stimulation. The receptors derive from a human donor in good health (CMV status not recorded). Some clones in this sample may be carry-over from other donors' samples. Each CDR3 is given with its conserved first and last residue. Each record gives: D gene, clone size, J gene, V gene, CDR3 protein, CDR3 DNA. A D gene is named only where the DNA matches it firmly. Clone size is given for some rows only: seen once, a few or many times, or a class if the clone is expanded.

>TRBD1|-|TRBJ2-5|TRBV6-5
CASSESGTGDEEYF
TGTGCCAGCAGCGAATCCGGGACAGGGGACGAGGAGTACTTC
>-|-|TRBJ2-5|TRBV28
CASSLFSGHQETQYF
TGTGCCAGCAGTTTATTCTCGGGCCACCAAGAGACCCAGTACTTC
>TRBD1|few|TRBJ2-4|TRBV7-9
CASSLVTGGSKNIQYF
TGTGCCAGCAGCTTAGTGACAGGGGGTTCCAAAAACATTCAGTACTTC
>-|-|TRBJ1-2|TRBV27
CASSLSMGSAGYTF
TGTGCCAGCAGTTTATCGATGGGGTCGGCTGGCTACACCTTC
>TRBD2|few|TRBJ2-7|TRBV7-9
CASSSPSRGGPSYEQYF
TGTGCCAGCAGCTCCCCTTCCCGCGGGGGGCCCTCCTACGAGCAGTACTTC
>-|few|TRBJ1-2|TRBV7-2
CASGRDLGYGYTF
TGTGCCAGCGGTCGGGACCTTGGCTATGGCTACACCTTC
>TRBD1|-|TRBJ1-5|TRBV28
CASSPLQGKDNQPQHF
TGTGCCAGCAGTCCGTTACAGGGGAAAGACAATCAGCCCCAGCATTTT
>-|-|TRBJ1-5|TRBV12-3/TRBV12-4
CASSVGPFSNQPQHF
TGTGCCAGCAGTGTGGGGCCCTTTAGCAATCAGCCCCAGCATTTT
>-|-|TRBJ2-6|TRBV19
CASRGKRYSGANVLTF
TGTGCCAGTAGGGGTAAACGATACTCTGGGGCCAACGTCCTGACTTTC
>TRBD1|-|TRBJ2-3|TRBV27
CASLRQGTDTQYF
TGTGCCAGCCTCCGACAGGGAACAGATACGCAGTATTTT
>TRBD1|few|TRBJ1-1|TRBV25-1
CATKSFRQGRTEAFF
TGTGCCACCAAGAGCTTCCGACAGGGGAGAACTGAAGCTTTCTTT
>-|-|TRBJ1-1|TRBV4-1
CASSHPGHIMNTEAFF
TGCGCCAGCAGCCACCCGGGACATATCATGAACACTGAAGCTTTCTTT
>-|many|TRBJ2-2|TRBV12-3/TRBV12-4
CASTLGAGPNTGELFF
TGTGCCAGCACCCTGGGGGCGGGGCCGAACACCGGGGAGCTGTTTTTT
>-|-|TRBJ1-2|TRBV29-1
CSVVERGYHYGYTF
TGCAGCGTTGTAGAAAGGGGCTATCACTATGGCTACACCTTC
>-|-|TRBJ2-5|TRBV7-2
CASSSSGAQETQYF
TGTGCCAGCAGCTCGTCAGGGGCCCAAGAGACCCAGTACTTC
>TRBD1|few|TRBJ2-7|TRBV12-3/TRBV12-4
CASSPTGTGDRTYF
TGTGCCAGCAGCCCCACCGGGACAGGGGACAGAACGTACTTC
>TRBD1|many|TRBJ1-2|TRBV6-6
CASSYDGTGNYGYTF
TGTGCCAGCAGTTACGACGGGACAGGGAACTATGGCTACACCTTC
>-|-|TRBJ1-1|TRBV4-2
CASSQESIFF
TGTGCCAGCAGCCAGGAGAGTATTTTCTTT
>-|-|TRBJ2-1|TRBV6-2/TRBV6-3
CASSFSSPNEQFF
TGTGCCAGCAGTTTTTCTAGCCCCAATGAGCAGTTCTTC
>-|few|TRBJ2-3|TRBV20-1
CSARETKFTDTQYF
TGCAGTGCTAGAGAGACTAAATTCACAGATACGCAGTATTTT
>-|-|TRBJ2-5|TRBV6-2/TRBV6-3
CASSYSPSGEETQYF
TGTGCCAGCAGTTACTCGCCATCGGGAGAGGAGACCCAGTACTTC
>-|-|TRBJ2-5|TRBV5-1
CASSPKPTGLPETQYF
TGCGCCAGCAGCCCTAAACCGACGGGACTCCCGGAGACCCAGTACTTC
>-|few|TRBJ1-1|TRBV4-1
CASGGVNTEAFF
TGCGCCAGCGGAGGGGTGAACACTGAAGCTTTCTTT
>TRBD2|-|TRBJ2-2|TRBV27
CASRMGLAGYTGELFF
TGTGCCAGCAGGATGGGACTAGCGGGGTACACCGGGGAGCTGTTTTTT
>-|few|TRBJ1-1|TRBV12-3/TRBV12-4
CASSSRVAMNTEAFF
TGTGCCAGCAGCTCAAGGGTCGCCATGAACACTGAAGCTTTCTTT
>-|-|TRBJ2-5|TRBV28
CASSPRGGNPSQYF
TGTGCCAGCAGTCCAAGGGGGGGAAACCCGTCCCAGTACTTC
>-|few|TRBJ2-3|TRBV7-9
CASSNSYKAADTQYF
TGTGCCAGCAGTAATTCTTACAAGGCTGCAGATACGCAGTATTTT
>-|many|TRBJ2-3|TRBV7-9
CASSPSFTDTQYF
TGTGCCAGCAGCCCCTCTTTCACAGATACGCAGTATTTT
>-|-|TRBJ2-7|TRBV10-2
CASSEGRDYEQYF
TGCGCCAGCAGTGAGGGCAGGGACTACGAGCAGTACTTC
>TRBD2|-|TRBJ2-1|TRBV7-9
CASSLVSGVKNNEQFF
TGTGCCAGCAGCTTAGTAAGCGGGGTAAAGAACAATGAGCAGTTCTTC
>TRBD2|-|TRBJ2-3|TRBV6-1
CANRVSAGGVSADTQYF
TGTGCCAACAGAGTGTCCGCGGGAGGGGTGAGCGCAGATACGCAGTATTTT
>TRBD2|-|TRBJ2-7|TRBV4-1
CASSQELAGAYEQYF
TGCGCCAGCAGCCAAGAACTAGCGGGGGCCTACGAGCAGTACTTC
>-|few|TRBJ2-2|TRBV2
CASTDSPRTVNTGELFF
TGTGCCAGCACCGATTCCCCCAGGACGGTGAACACCGGGGAGCTGTTTTTT
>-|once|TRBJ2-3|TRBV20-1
CSAPGLYTDTQYF
TGCAGTGCCCCGGGACTCTACACAGATACGCAGTATTTT
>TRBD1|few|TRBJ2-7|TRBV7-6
CASSSETGSYEQYF
TGTGCCAGCAGCTCAGAGACAGGGTCCTACGAGCAGTACTTC
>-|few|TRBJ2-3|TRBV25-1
CATSLDTQYF
TGTGCCACCTCATTGGATACGCAGTATTTT
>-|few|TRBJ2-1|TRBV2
CASSDAGNEQFF
TGTGCCAGCAGTGACGCAGGGAATGAGCAGTTCTTC
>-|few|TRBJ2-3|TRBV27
CATGRPTDTQYF
TGCGCGACGGGACGGCCCACAGATACGCAGTATTTT
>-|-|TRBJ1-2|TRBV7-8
CASSLDPKPNYGYTF
TGTGCCAGCAGCTTAGATCCTAAGCCAAACTATGGCTACACCTTC
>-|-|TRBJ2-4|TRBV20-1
CSAGLRDPYLAKNIQYF
TGCAGTGCTGGCCTGAGGGACCCCTATCTAGCCAAAAACATTCAGTACTTC
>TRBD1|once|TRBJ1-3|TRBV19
CASGLTGPGNTIYF
TGTGCCAGTGGACTGACAGGGCCAGGAAACACCATATATTTT
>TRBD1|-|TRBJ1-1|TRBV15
CATSRAGQGLAEAFF
TGTGCCACCAGCAGAGCCGGACAGGGTTTGGCTGAAGCTTTCTTT
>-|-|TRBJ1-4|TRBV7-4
CASSLSGRTNEKLFF
TGTGCCAGCAGCTTATCGGGACGCACTAATGAAAAACTGTTTTTT
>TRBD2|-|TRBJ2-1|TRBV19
CASKPSGLNNEQFF
TGTGCCAGTAAGCCTAGCGGGCTAAACAATGAGCAGTTCTTC
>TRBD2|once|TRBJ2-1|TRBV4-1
CASSQETKRGAVNEQFF
TGCGCCAGCAGCCAAGAAACCAAGCGGGGGGCCGTCAATGAGCAGTTCTTC
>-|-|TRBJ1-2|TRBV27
CASSSLPTGVDYGYTF
TGTGCCAGCAGTTCACTACCGACAGGTGTAGACTATGGCTACACCTTC
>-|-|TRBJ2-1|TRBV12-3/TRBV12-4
CASTTLSRYNEQFF
TGTGCCAGCACCACTCTCAGTCGCTACAATGAGCAGTTCTTC
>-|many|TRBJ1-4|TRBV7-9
CASSPPPDLNEKLFF
TGTGCCAGCAGCCCCCCTCCGGACCTTAATGAAAAACTGTTTTTT
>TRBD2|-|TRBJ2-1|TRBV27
CASTSSGGRYNEQFF
TGTGCCAGCACCTCTAGCGGGGGGCGATACAATGAGCAGTTCTTC
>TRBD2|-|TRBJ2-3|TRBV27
CASSSWSGGGLEDTQYF
TGTGCCAGCAGCTCCTGGTCGGGGGGGGGGTTGGAAGATACGCAGTATTTT
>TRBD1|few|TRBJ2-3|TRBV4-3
CASSQGTGRQGATDTQYF
TGCGCCAGCAGCCAAGGTACCGGGCGACAGGGGGCAACAGATACGCAGTATTTT
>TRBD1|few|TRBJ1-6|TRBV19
CASSLISGTGFSPLHF
TGTGCCAGTAGTTTAATTTCCGGGACAGGGTTCTCACCCCTCCACTTT
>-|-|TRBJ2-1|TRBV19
CASTPGPTRNEQFF
TGTGCCAGTACCCCGGGACCGACAAGGAATGAGCAGTTCTTC